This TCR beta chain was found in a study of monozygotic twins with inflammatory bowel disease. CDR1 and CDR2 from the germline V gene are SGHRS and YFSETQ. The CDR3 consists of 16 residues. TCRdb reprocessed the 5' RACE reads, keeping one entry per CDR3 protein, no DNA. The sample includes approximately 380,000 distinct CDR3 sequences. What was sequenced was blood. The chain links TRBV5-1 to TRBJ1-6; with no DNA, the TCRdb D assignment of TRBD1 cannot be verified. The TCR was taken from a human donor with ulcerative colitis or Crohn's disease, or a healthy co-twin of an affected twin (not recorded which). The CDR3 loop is CASSLATTGSNSPLHF.